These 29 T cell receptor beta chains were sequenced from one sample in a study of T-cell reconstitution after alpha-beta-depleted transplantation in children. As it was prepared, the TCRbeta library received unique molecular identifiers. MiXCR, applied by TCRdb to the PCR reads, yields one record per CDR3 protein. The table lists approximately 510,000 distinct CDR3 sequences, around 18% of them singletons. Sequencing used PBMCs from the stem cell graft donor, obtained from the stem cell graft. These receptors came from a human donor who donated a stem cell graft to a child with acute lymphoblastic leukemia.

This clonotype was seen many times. CDR3 region: CSASDYEQYF. CDR3 nucleotide sequence: TGCAGTGCCTCAGACTACGAGCAGTACTTC. V and J are TRBV20-1 and TRBJ2-7; D is unresolved. CDR1 is DFQATT, CDR2 SNEGSKA, per germline (reference sequence). This CDR3 is 10 amino acids long. Between the trimmed V and J ends, which lost 6 bases and 3 bases, there was a span of 6 bases.

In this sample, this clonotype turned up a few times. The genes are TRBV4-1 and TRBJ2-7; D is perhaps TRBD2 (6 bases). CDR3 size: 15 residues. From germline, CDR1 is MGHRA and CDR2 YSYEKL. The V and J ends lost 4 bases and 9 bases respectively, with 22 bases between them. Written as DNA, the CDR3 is TGCGCCAGCAGCCTGACTGGACTATCGAGCCAGGCGCAGTACTTC. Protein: CASSLTGLSSQAQYF.

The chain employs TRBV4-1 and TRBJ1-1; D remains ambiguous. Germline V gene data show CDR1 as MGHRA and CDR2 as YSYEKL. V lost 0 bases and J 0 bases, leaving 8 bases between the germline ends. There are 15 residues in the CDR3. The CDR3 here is CASSQDPIMNTEAFF. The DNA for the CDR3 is TGCGCCAGCAGCCAAGATCCGATTATGAACACTGAAGCTTTCTTT.

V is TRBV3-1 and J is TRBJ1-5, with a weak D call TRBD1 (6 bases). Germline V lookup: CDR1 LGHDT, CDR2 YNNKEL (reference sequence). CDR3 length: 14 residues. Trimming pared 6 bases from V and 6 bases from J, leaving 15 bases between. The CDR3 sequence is CASSLGQTSQPQHF. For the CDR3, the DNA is TGTGCCAGCAGTCTCGGACAGACCAGTCAGCCCCAGCATTTT.

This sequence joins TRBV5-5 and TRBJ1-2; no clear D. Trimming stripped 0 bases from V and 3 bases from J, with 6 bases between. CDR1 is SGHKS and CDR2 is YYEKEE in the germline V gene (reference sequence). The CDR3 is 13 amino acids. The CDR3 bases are TGTGCCAGCAGCTTGGTTTGGGACTATGGCTACACCTTC. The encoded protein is CASSLVWDYGYTF.

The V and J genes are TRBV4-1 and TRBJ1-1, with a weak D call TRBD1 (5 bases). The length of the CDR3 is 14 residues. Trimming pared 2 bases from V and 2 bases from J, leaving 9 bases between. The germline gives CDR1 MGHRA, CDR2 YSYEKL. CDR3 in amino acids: CASSQRGGNTEAFF. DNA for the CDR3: TGCGCCAGCAGCCAACGGGGGGGAAACACTGAAGCTTTCTTT.

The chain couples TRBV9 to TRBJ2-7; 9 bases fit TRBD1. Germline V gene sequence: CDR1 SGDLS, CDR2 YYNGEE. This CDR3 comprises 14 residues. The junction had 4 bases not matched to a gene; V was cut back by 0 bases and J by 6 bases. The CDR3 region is CASSVEGGQGEQYF. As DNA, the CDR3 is TGTGCCAGCAGCGTAGAAGGGGGACAGGGCGAGCAGTACTTC. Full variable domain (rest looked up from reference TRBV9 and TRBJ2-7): DSGVTQTPKHLITATGQRVTLRCSPRSGDLSVYWYQQSLDQGLQFLIQYYNGEERAKGNILERFSAQQFPDLHSELNLSSLELGDSALYFCASSVEGGQGEQYFGPGTRLTVT.

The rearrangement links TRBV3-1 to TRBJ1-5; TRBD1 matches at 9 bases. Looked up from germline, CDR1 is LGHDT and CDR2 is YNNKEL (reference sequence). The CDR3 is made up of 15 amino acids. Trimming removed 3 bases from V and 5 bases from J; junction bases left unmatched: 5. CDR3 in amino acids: CASSHHRGQDQPQHF. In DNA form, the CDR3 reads TGTGCCAGCAGCCACCACAGGGGGCAAGATCAGCCCCAGCATTTT.

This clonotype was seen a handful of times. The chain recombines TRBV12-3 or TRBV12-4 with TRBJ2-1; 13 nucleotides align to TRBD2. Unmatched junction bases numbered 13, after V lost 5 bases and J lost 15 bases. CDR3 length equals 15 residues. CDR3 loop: CASSEDGLAGEFPFF. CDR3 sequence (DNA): TGTGCCAGCAGTGAAGATGGACTAGCGGGAGAGTTTCCGTTCTTC.

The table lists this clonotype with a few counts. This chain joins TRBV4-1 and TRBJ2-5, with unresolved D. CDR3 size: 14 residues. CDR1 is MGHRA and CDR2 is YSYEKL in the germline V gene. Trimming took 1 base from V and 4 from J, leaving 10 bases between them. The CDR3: CASSQALEVETQYF. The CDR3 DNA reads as TGCGCCAGCAGCCAAGCGCTAGAGGTAGAGACCCAGTACTTC.

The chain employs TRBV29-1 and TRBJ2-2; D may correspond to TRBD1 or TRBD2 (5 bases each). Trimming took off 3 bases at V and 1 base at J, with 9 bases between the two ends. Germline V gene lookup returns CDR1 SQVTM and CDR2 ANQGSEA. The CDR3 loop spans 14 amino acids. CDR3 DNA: TGCAGCGTTGAGTTTGGGGGGAACACCGGGGAGCTGTTTTTT. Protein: CSVEFGGNTGELFF.

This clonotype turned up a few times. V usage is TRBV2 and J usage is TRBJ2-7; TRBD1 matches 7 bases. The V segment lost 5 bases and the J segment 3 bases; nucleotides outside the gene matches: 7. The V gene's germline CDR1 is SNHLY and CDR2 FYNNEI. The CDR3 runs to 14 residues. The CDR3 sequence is CASSRFGDSYEQYF. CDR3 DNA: TGTGCCAGCAGTAGGTTTGGGGACAGCTACGAGCAGTACTTC.

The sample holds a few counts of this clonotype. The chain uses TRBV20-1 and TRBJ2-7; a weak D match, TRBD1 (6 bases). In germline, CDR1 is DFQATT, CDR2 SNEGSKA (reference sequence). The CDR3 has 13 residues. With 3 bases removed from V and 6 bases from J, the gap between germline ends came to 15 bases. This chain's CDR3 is CSASGGLSVEQYF. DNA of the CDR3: TGCAGTGCTAGTGGGGGCCTATCCGTCGAGCAGTACTTC.

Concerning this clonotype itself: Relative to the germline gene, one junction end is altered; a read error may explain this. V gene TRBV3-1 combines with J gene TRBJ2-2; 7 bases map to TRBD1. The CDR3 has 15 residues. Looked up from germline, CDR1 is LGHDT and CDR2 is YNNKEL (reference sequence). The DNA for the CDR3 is TGTGCCTGCAGCCCCCCAAACAGGGGCACCGGGGAGCTGTTTTTT. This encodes CACSPPNRGTGELFF.

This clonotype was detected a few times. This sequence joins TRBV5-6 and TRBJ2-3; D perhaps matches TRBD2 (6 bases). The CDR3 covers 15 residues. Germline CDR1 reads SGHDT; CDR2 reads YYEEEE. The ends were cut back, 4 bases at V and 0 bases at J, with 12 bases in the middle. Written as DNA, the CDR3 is TGTGCCAGCAGCGCGAGCGGGTCTAGCACAGATACGCAGTATTTT. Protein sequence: CASSASGSSTDTQYF.

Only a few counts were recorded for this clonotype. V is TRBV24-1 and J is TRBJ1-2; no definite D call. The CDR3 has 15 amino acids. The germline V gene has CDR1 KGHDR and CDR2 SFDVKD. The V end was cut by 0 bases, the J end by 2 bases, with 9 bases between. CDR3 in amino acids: CATSDLSRPNYGYTF. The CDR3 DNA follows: TGTGCCACCAGTGATTTGAGCCGACCAAACTATGGCTACACCTTC.

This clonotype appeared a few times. DNA of the CDR3: TGCGCCAGCAGCCTCAGCGGGAGGGGGGACGAGCAGTACTTC. This encodes CASSLSGRGDEQYF. The chain is built from TRBV5-1 and TRBJ2-7; TRBD2 aligns across 10 bases. Germline lookup yields CDR1 SGHRS and CDR2 YFSETQ. V shed 4 bases, J shed 5 bases, and the junction held 6 bases outside the gene matches. The CDR3 loop spans 14 amino acids.

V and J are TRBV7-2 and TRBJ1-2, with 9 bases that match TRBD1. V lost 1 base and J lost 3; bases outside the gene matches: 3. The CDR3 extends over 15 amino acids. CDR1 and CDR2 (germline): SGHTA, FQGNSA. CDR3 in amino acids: CASSLVGTGYYGYTF. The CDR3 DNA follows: TGTGCCAGCAGCTTAGTTGGGACAGGGTACTATGGCTACACCTTC.

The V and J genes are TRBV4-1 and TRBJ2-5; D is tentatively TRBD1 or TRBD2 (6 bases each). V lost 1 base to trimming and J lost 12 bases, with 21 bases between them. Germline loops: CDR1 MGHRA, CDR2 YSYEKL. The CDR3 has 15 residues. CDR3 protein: CASSQGGNPGGDKYF. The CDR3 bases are TGCGCCAGCAGCCAAGGGGGAAATCCCGGGGGCGATAAGTACTTC.

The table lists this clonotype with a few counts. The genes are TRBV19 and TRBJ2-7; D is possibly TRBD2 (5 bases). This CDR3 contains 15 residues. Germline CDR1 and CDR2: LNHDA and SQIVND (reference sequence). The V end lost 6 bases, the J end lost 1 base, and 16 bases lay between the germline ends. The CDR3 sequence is CASSINSGWSYEQYF. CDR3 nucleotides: TGTGCCAGTAGCATAAACAGCGGCTGGTCCTACGAGCAGTACTTC.

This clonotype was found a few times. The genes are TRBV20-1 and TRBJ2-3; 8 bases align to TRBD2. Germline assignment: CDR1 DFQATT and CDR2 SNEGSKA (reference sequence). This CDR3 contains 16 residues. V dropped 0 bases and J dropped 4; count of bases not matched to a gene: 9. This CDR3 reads CSARDLERESPDTQYF. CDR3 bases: TGCAGTGCTAGAGATTTAGAGCGGGAGAGCCCAGATACGCAGTATTTT.

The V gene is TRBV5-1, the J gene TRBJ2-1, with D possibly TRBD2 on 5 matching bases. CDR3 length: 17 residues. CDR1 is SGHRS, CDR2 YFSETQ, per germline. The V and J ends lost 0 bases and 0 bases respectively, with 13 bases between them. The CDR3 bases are TGCGCCAGCAGCTTGGATACAGCGGACCCCTCCTACAATGAGCAGTTCTTC. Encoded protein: CASSLDTADPSYNEQFF.

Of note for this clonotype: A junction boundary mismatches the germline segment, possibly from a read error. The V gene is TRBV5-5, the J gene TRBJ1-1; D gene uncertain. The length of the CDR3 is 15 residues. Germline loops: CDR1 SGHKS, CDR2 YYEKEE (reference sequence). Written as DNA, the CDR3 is TGTGCAAGCAGCTACTTTTTACAGACGTACACTGAAGCTTTCTTT. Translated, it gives CASSYFLQTYTEAFF. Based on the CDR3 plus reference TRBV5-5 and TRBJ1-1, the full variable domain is DAGVTQSPTHLIKTRGQQVTLRCSPISGHKSVSWYQQVLGQGPQFIFQYYEKEERGRGNFPDRFSARQFPNYSSELNVNALLLGDSALYLCASSYFLQTYTEAFFGQGTRLTVV.

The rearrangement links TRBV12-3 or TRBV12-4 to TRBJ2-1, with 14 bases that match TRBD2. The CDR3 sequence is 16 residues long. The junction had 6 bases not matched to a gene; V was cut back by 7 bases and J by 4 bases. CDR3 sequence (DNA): TGTGCCAGCACCGGGACTAGCGGGAGTGGGTACAATGAGCAGTTCTTC. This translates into CASTGTSGSGYNEQFF.

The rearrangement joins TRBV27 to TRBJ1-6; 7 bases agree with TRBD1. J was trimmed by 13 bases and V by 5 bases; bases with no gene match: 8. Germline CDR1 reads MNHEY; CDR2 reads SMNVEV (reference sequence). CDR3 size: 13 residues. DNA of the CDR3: TGTGCCAGCAGTACAGGGGCTCTGGGCCCCCTCCACTTT. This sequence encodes CASSTGALGPLHF.

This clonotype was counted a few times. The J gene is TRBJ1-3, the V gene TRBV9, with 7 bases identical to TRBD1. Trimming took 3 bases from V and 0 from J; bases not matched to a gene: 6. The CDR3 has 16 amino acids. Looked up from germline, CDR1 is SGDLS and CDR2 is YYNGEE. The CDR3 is CASSGSSGGSGNTIYF. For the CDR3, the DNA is TGTGCCAGCAGCGGTTCGTCAGGGGGCTCTGGAAACACCATATATTTT.

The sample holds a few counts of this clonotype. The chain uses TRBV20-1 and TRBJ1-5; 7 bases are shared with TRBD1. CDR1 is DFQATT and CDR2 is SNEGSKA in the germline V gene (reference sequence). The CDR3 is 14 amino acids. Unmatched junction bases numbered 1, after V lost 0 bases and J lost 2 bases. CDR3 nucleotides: TGCAGTGCTAGAGATCAGGGGGGCAATCAGCCCCAGCATTTT. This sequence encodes CSARDQGGNQPQHF.

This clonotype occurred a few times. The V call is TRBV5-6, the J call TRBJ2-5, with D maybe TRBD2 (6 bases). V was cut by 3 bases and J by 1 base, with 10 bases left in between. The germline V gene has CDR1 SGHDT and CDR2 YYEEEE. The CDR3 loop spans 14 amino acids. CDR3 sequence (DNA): TGTGCCAGCAGCTGGGGGACTGGCCAAGAGACCCAGTACTTC. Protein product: CASSWGTGQETQYF.

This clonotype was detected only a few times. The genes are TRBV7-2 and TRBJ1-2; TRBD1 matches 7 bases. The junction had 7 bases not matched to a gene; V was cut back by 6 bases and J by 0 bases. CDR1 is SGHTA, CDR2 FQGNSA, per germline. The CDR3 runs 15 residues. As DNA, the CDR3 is TGTGCCAGCAGTCAAGCCGGGACAGCTAACTATGGCTACACCTTC. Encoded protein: CASSQAGTANYGYTF.